This TCR beta chain was sequenced for a study of technical replicates of blood from a few donors. This CDR3 has 16 residues. V lost 5 bases, J lost 5 bases, and 7 bases stayed unmatched. Looked up from germline, CDR1 is SGHRS and CDR2 is YFSETQ. Method: immunoSEQ multiplex PCR; TCRdb's copy keeps in-frame clones and lacks some. Of some 87,000 clones in the sample, roughly 97% were seen once. The clonotype originates from a human donor in good health. The material sequenced was T cells isolated from PBMCs. The rearrangement uses TRBV5-1 and TRBJ2-2; 12 nucleotides line up with TRBD2. The CDR3 reads CASRLGLAGLTGELFF. The CDR3 DNA is TGCGCCAGCAGGCTAGGACTAGCGGGATTGACCGGGGAGCTGTTTTTT.